The clone carrying this TCR beta chain was seen at least ten times. The antigen is unknown. Trimming removed 4 bases from V and 5 bases from J; junction bases left unmatched: 4. The CDR3 extends over 13 amino acids. The germline V gene encodes CDR1 DFQATT and CDR2 SNEGSKA (reference sequence). The data derive from a study of T cell repertoires in cytomegalovirus infection. Whole-study context: CMV infection and matching HLA type were both indicated by public TCR beta signatures.

Study-level points and caveats: HLA-C-restricted CMV-specific TCR beta clonotypes were dominant in the ex vivo response. Summed frequency of shared TCR beta families picked out CMV carriers who also had the relevant HLA.

TCRdb re-called the reads through MiXCR, storing one row per CDR3 protein. This sample has approximately 140,000 distinct CDR3 sequences, with less than 9.5% found just once. The clonotype was recovered from a human donor in good health (CMV status not recorded). Some clones in this sample may be carry-over from other donors' samples. Sequences were obtained from PBMCs. This rearrangement joins TRBV20-1 to TRBJ1-2, with 10 bases aligning to TRBD1. The CDR3, as DNA: TGCAGTGCTAAGCCGGACAGGGGGTATGGCTACACCTTC. The encoded protein is CSAKPDRGYGYTF.